The 29 T cell receptor beta chains reported below all come from one sample, sequenced in a study of beta chain features in type 1 diabetes. Expressed TCRB transcripts were sequenced because the isolated RNA had all been reverse transcribed beforehand. Data came from immunoSEQ multiplex PCR; TCRdb stores just in-frame clones and leaves some out. The data show about 320,000 clones, 11% to 15% seen once. The sample was central memory CD4+ T cells from blood. The receptor source for this set is a man younger than 40 in good health.

V gene TRBV5-5 combines with J gene TRBJ1-5; possible D gene TRBD1, 5 bases. The germline V gene has CDR1 SGHKS and CDR2 YYEKEE (reference sequence). V lost 4 bases, J lost 5 bases, and 13 bases lay in between. The CDR3 length is 14 residues. DNA for the CDR3: TGTGCCAGCAGCCGGGGCCCGGCCGATCAGCCCCAGCATTTT. Protein sequence: CASSRGPADQPQHF.

This clone was detected once. V and J are TRBV11-3 and TRBJ2-3; tentative D call: TRBD1 (6 bases). This CDR3 is 15 amino acids long. Trimming left V 4 bases short and J 0 bases short, with 11 bases between. Germline V gene sequence: CDR1 SGHNT, CDR2 YENEEA. The CDR3 spells CASSSRGVSTDTQYF. The CDR3, as DNA: TGTGCCAGCAGCTCCAGGGGAGTTAGCACAGATACGCAGTATTTT.

This clone was seen more than once but under ten times. V usage is TRBV11-2 and J usage is TRBJ2-5; D is possibly TRBD2 (6 bases). CDR3 size: 15 residues. CDR1 and CDR2 (germline): SGHAT, FQNNGV. The V gene lost 3 bases and the J gene lost 5 bases, with 16 bases spanning the gap. CDR3 bases: TGTGCCAGCAGCTTCCAGCCCGGGGGTTCCGAGACCCAGTACTTC. This encodes CASSFQPGGSETQYF.

The sample holds a few counts of this clone. The chain is built from TRBV7-3 and TRBJ2-3; possible D gene TRBD2, 5 bases. Germline CDR1 SGHTA, CDR2 FQGTGA. V was pared by 6 bases and J by 5 bases, with 15 bases between. The CDR3 covers 14 residues. CDR3 amino acids: CASSYPPSLDTQYF. The CDR3 bases are TGTGCCAGCAGTTACCCCCCTAGCCTAGATACGCAGTATTTT.

In this sample, this clone turned up a few times. The chain carries TRBV5-4 and TRBJ1-1, with D possibly being TRBD1 (6 bases). Germline CDR1 is SGHNT and CDR2 is YYREEE (reference sequence). The germline V and J ends were trimmed by 4 bases and 3 bases, with 13 bases remaining between them. The CDR3 runs to 14 residues. This chain's CDR3 is CASSLQGKDTEAFF. The DNA of the CDR3 is TGTGCCAGCAGCCTTCAGGGGAAGGACACTGAAGCTTTCTTT.

V and J are TRBV7-2 and TRBJ2-7; TRBD1 aligns across 7 bases. The J segment lost 4 bases and the V segment lost 3 bases, leaving 6 bases of the junction unmatched. Germline-derived CDR1 and CDR2 are SGHTA and FQGNSA. The CDR3 is 14 amino acids. The CDR3 sequence is CASSFRTGLYEQYF. The DNA for the CDR3 is TGTGCCAGCAGCTTTCGGACAGGACTTTACGAGCAGTACTTC. The full variable domain, completed using reference TRBV7-2 and TRBJ2-7, is GAGVSQSPSNKVTEKGKDVELRCDPISGHTALYWYRQSLGQGLEFLIYFQGNSAPDKSGLPSDRFSAERTGGSVSTLTIQRTQQEDSAVYLCASSFRTGLYEQYFGPGTRLTVT.

This rearrangement joins TRBV5-1 to TRBJ2-3; a weak D match, TRBD2 (6 bases). This CDR3 is built from 15 residues. V lost 0 bases, J lost 1 base, and 9 bases lay in between. CDR1 and CDR2 (germline): SGHRS, YFSETQ. CDR3 bases: TGCGCCAGCAGCTTGGGTGGAGGGGGCACAGATACGCAGTATTTT. It yields the protein CASSLGGGGTDTQYF.

This clone was seen ten or more times. The gene calls are TRBV23-1 and TRBJ1-2, with D possibly matching TRBD1 (5 bases). TRBV23-1 is reported as an ORF; its role is uncertain. The ends were cut back, 3 bases at V and 0 bases at J, with 11 bases in the middle. The CDR3 runs 15 residues. In DNA, the CDR3 is TGCGCCAGCAGTCACCAGGGATCCACTAACTATGGCTACACCTTC. This gives the protein CASSHQGSTNYGYTF.

This clone has only a few counts. V gene TRBV7-3 combines with J gene TRBJ2-5; 12 bases align to TRBD2. The ends lost 6 bases at V and 0 bases at J; junction bases unmatched: 2. Germline CDR1 is SGHTA and CDR2 is FQGTGA. The CDR3 is 15 residues long. CDR3 region: CASSRTSGNQETQYF. For the CDR3, the DNA is TGTGCCAGCAGTCGGACTAGCGGGAACCAAGAGACCCAGTACTTC.

Only a few counts were recorded for this clone. The J gene is TRBJ1-5, the V gene TRBV14, with 7 bases lining up with TRBD1. The CDR3 runs 21 residues. The J segment lost 2 bases and the V segment lost 5 bases, leaving 24 bases of the junction unmatched. Germline V gene lookup returns CDR1 SGHDN and CDR2 FVKESK. Here the CDR3 reads CASSDTRRQGENSVGNQPQHF. CDR3 nucleotide sequence: TGTGCCAGCAGCGATACCCGACGACAGGGAGAAAATAGCGTTGGCAATCAGCCCCAGCATTTT.

There are a few counts of this clone. The chain uses TRBV11-2 and TRBJ2-5; D unclear. CDR1 is SGHAT and CDR2 is FQNNGV in the germline V gene. Trimming left V 2 bases short and J 2 bases short, with 9 bases between. The CDR3 contains 14 residues. The CDR3 DNA reads as TGTGCCAGCAGCTTAACAATAGGTCAAGAGACCCAGTACTTC. Protein product: CASSLTIGQETQYF.

This clone was seen more than once but under ten times. The genes are TRBV7-2 and TRBJ1-2, with D perhaps matching TRBD1 (5 bases). The CDR3 runs 14 residues. Germline V gives CDR1 SGHTA, CDR2 FQGNSA. V dropped 1 base and J dropped 8 bases, with 14 bases sitting between them. CDR3 nucleotides: TGTGCCAGCAGCTTAGATCCAGGGTGGAGCGGCTACACCTTC. Translation: CASSLDPGWSGYTF.

This clone was seen a few times. This chain connects TRBV7-2 to TRBJ1-2; D remains unclear. CDR3 length: 15 amino acids. V gave up 5 bases and J gave up 8 bases, with 21 bases separating them. Germline loops: CDR1 SGHTA, CDR2 FQGNSA. The CDR3 DNA is TGTGCCAGCAGCCCAGCTGCGCGGGCGACGGGGGGCTACACCTTC. This sequence encodes CASSPAARATGGYTF.

This clone was picked up a small number of times. The chain has TRBV7-8 and TRBJ2-6; D gene ambiguous. Deletions cut 5 bases from V and 0 bases from J, with 14 bases between. CDR1 and CDR2 from the germline V gene are SGHVS and FQNEAQ. The CDR3 totals 17 residues. The CDR3 DNA sequence: TGTGCCAGCAGCCGGACGGTAATAATCTCTGGGGCCAACGTCCTGACTTTC. The encoded protein is CASSRTVIISGANVLTF.

This clone was counted between two and nine times. The genes are TRBV7-2 and TRBJ2-3; TRBD2 aligns across 13 bases. CDR1 is SGHTA and CDR2 is FQGNSA in the germline V gene. The ends lost 5 bases at V and 1 base at J; junction bases unmatched: 12. CDR3 length: 19 residues. The CDR3 spells CASSMHTGTSGTRTDTQYF. Here the CDR3 DNA reads TGTGCCAGCAGCATGCATACCGGGACTAGCGGGACCCGCACAGATACGCAGTATTTT.

This clone was seen a handful of times. V and J are TRBV7-6 and TRBJ2-3, with D unclear. Looked up from germline, CDR1 is SGHVS and CDR2 is FNYEAQ. V was trimmed by 1 base and J by 1 base, leaving 9 bases between them. CDR3 length: 15 residues. The CDR3 DNA reads TGTGCCAGCAGCTTAGTGCGGTCAGGCACAGATACGCAGTATTTT. It yields the protein CASSLVRSGTDTQYF. Variable domain in full (rest from reference TRBV7-6 and TRBJ2-3): GAGVSQSPRYKVTKRGQDVALRCDPISGHVSLYWYRQALGQGPEFLTYFNYEAQQDKSGLPNDRFSAERPEGSISTLTIQRTEQRDSAMYRCASSLVRSGTDTQYFGPGTRLTVL.

The chain uses TRBV27 and TRBJ2-7, with TRBD1 as a possible D gene (6 bases). This CDR3 comprises 14 residues. The germline V gene has CDR1 MNHEY and CDR2 SMNVEV (reference sequence). The V end lost 3 bases, the J end lost 1 base, and 10 bases lay between the germline ends. In DNA, the CDR3 is TGTGCCAGCAGTTTGGCCGGGACATCCTACGAGCAGTACGTC. Protein product: CASSLAGTSYEQYV.

This clone has only a few counts. The J gene is TRBJ1-1, the V gene TRBV5-1; 10 nucleotides agree with TRBD1. Germline CDR1 and CDR2: SGHRS and YFSETQ. Trimming took 4 bases from V and 6 from J; bases not matched to a gene: 9. The CDR3 loop spans 15 amino acids. The CDR3 DNA is TGCGCCAGCAGCACCCAGACAGGGGGCGCACCTGAAGCTTTCTTT. This translates into CASSTQTGGAPEAFF. Based on the CDR3 plus reference TRBV5-1 and TRBJ1-1, the full variable domain is KAGVTQTPRYLIKTRGQQVTLSCSPISGHRSVSWYQQTPGQGLQFLFEYFSETQRNKGNFPGRFSGRQFSNSRSEMNVSTLELGDSALYLCASSTQTGGAPEAFFGQGTRLTVV.

The chain carries TRBV27 and TRBJ1-5; no definite D call. V lost 8 bases and J lost 4, with 9 bases in between. The CDR3 runs to 12 residues. Germline CDR1 reads MNHEY; CDR2 reads SMNVEV (reference sequence). CDR3 bases: TGTGCCAGCGGCGCAGAGAATCAGCCCCAGCATTTT. Protein sequence: CASGAENQPQHF.

This clone was counted a few times. The rearrangement links TRBV2 to TRBJ2-3; D tentatively reads TRBD1 or TRBD2 (5 bases each). This CDR3 is built from 15 residues. The germline gives CDR1 SNHLY, CDR2 FYNNEI. Trimming pared 6 bases from V and 3 bases from J, leaving 16 bases between. The CDR3 protein is CASRPGTQKTDTQYF. The DNA for the CDR3 is TGTGCCAGCAGGCCCGGGACCCAGAAGACAGATACGCAGTATTTT.

This clone appeared a few times. The genes are TRBV5-6 and TRBJ1-2; TRBD1 is a possible D gene (5 bases). Trimming took off 4 bases at V and 1 base at J, with 11 bases between the two ends. CDR3 length: 14 amino acids. The V gene's germline CDR1 is SGHDT and CDR2 YYEEEE. This CDR3 is CASSPPGGNYGYTF. DNA of the CDR3: TGTGCCAGCAGCCCCCCCGGGGGTAACTATGGCTACACCTTC. The variable domain in full, with the rest retrieved from reference TRBV5-6 and TRBJ1-2, is DAGVTQSPTHLIKTRGQQVTLRCSPKSGHDTVSWYQQALGQGPQFIFQYYEEEERQRGNFPDRFSGHQFPNYSSELNVNALLLGDSALYLCASSPPGGNYGYTFGSGTRLTVV.

V is TRBV5-4 and J is TRBJ1-2; TRBD1 matches 7 bases. The trim removed 0 bases at V and 4 bases at J, leaving 12 bases unmatched. The V gene's germline CDR1 is SGHNT and CDR2 YYREEE (reference sequence). The CDR3 is 17 amino acids. CDR3 nucleotide sequence: TGTGCCAGCAGCTTGGGACAGGGACGGGGATTTAGCTATGGCTACACCTTC. This encodes CASSLGQGRGFSYGYTF.

This clone was seen a few times. The gene calls are TRBV7-2 and TRBJ2-7; TRBD1 or TRBD2 may be the D gene (5 bases each). The CDR3 spans 15 residues. With 5 bases removed from V and 3 bases from J, the gap between germline ends came to 17 bases. Germline lookup yields CDR1 SGHTA and CDR2 FQGNSA. Here the CDR3 DNA reads TGTGCCAGCAGCCCCAGCGGTACAGGTAACTACGAGCAGTACTTC. Protein: CASSPSGTGNYEQYF. The whole variable domain, filled in from reference TRBV7-2 and TRBJ2-7, reads GAGVSQSPSNKVTEKGKDVELRCDPISGHTALYWYRQSLGQGLEFLIYFQGNSAPDKSGLPSDRFSAERTGGSVSTLTIQRTQQEDSAVYLCASSPSGTGNYEQYFGPGTRLTVT.

The rearrangement joins TRBV23-1 to TRBJ2-3, with D perhaps matching TRBD1 or TRBD2 (5 bases each). TRBV23-1 is noted as an ORF with a role that remains uncertain. There are 12 residues in the CDR3. With 8 bases removed from V and 8 bases from J, the gap between germline ends came to 14 bases. In DNA, the CDR3 is TGCGCCAGCCCCCAGTCTGGGGGTACGCAGTATTTT. Translated: CASPQSGGTQYF.

In its sample, this clone was seen a few times. The chain recombines TRBV2 with TRBJ2-3; no clear D. V was clipped by 7 bases and J by 2 bases, with 16 bases between them. Germline V gene lookup returns CDR1 SNHLY and CDR2 FYNNEI. The CDR3 sequence is 15 residues long. As DNA, the CDR3 is TGTGCCAGCACCCCAGAGTCCCTGACCACAGATACGCAGTATTTT. Translating it yields CASTPESLTTDTQYF. Based on the CDR3 plus reference TRBV2 and TRBJ2-3, the full variable domain is EPEVTQTPSHQVTQMGQEVILRCVPISNHLYFYWYRQILGQKVEFLVSFYNNEISEKSEIFDDQFSVERPDGSNFTLKIRSTKLEDSAMYFCASTPESLTTDTQYFGPGTRLTVL.

This rearrangement joins TRBV5-1 to TRBJ1-1; a weak D match, TRBD1 (6 bases). CDR1 SGHRS and CDR2 YFSETQ come from the germline V gene. The V gene lost 4 bases and the J gene lost 5 bases, with 24 bases spanning the gap. The CDR3 length is 17 residues. CDR3 amino acids: CASSTGPGVGVRTEAFF. In DNA form, the CDR3 reads TGCGCCAGCAGCACTGGCCCAGGGGTCGGGGTAAGAACTGAAGCTTTCTTT.

The chain carries TRBV4-3 and TRBJ1-2, with D hard to call. Germline lookup yields CDR1 LGHNA and CDR2 YSLEER. CDR3 length: 16 residues. The germline V and J ends were trimmed by 4 bases and 3 bases, with 18 bases remaining between them. CDR3 sequence: CASSPQNGEGYYGYTF. DNA for the CDR3: TGCGCCAGCAGCCCACAAAATGGGGAAGGGTACTATGGCTACACCTTC.

This clone was observed at least ten times. V and J are TRBV6-5 and TRBJ1-2; D unresolved. Germline assignment: CDR1 MNHEY and CDR2 SVGAGI. Trimming cost V 5 bases and J 8 bases, with 15 bases left between them. CDR3 length: 13 residues. CDR3 amino acids: CASSIGGRVGYTF. DNA of the CDR3: TGTGCCAGCAGTATCGGCGGCCGGGTCGGCTACACCTTC.

This sequence joins TRBV6-5 and TRBJ2-7; possibly TRBD1 for D (6 bases). CDR3 length: 13 residues. Germline V CDR1 and CDR2: MNHEY, SVGAGI. V lost 4 bases to trimming and J lost 4 bases, with 11 bases between them. This CDR3 reads CASSLQGLYEQYV. CDR3 DNA sequence: TGTGCCAGCAGTTTACAGGGTCTGTACGAGCAGTACGTC.